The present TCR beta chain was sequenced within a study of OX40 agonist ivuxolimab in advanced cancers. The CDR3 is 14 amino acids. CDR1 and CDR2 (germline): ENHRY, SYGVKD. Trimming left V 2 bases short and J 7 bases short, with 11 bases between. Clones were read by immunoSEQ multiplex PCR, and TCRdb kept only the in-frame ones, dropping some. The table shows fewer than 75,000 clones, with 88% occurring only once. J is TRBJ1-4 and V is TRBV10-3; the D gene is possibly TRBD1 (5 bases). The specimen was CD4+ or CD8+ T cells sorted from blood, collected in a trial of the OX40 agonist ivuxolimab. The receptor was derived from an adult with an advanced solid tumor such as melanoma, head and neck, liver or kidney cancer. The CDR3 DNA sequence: TGTGCCATCAGTGAGGGGGGTGGCGGTGAAAAACTGTTTTTT. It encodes CAISEGGGGEKLFF.